These 13 T cell receptor beta chains share one sample of origin, sequenced in a study of T cells in localized non-small cell lung cancer. Profiling relied on immunoSEQ multiplex PCR, and the TCRdb table lists in-frame clones only, not all of them. The sample has more than 2,000 clones, around 26% seen once; the top ten hold around 7.2%. Source: lung tumor tissue, taken before any cancer treatment. These receptors were obtained from a male donor aged 60 or over with stage II squamous cell lung carcinoma.

This rearrangement joins TRBV7-6 to TRBJ2-3, with no clear D. V was trimmed by 3 bases and J by 2 bases, leaving 15 bases between them. CDR1 is SGHVS, CDR2 FNYEAQ, per germline. This CDR3 has 16 amino acids. The CDR3 DNA reads TGTGCCAGCAGCTTGTTAGGTAGCACCCCCACAGATACGCAGTATTTT. Translation gives CASSLLGSTPTDTQYF.

This chain uses TRBV6-8 with TRBJ2-2, with 9 bases lining up with TRBD1. The V gene end was trimmed by 10 bases and the J gene end by 7 bases; junction bases not matched to a gene: 7. CDR3 length: 13 residues. CDR1 MNHGY and CDR2 SAAAGT come from the germline V gene. The CDR3 is CATKGQGGGELFF. Written as DNA, the CDR3 is TGTGCCACCAAGGGACAGGGTGGCGGGGAGCTGTTTTTT.

V usage is TRBV18 and J usage is TRBJ2-7; no firm D call. This CDR3 contains 14 residues. Germline V CDR1 and CDR2: KGHSH, LQKENI. Trimming took off 3 bases at V and 3 bases at J, with 12 bases between the two ends. The DNA of the CDR3 is TGTGCCAGCTCACCCGACGGAACTTTCTACGAGCAGTACGTC. This translates into CASSPDGTFYEQYV.

CDR3 in amino acids: CASSYSRGVTEAFF. DNA for the CDR3: TGTGCCAGCAGTTACTCCCGGGGCGTCACTGAAGCTTTCTTT. The chain uses TRBV6-8 and TRBJ1-1; D possibly corresponds to TRBD1 (5 bases). Trimming shortened V by 0 bases and J by 4 bases, and 9 bases separated the two germline ends. CDR1 and CDR2 (germline): MNHGY, SAAAGT. The CDR3 totals 14 residues.

The chain has TRBV9 and TRBJ2-3; the match to TRBD2 covers 11 bases. CDR1 and CDR2 (germline): SGDLS, YYNGEE. The CDR3 covers 15 residues. V gave up 3 bases and J gave up 4 bases; unmatched junction bases: 4. In DNA, the CDR3 is TGTGCCAGCAGCGCCCTAGCGGGGGGTGCAGATACGCAGTATTTT. It codes for CASSALAGGADTQYF.

The CDR3: CASSVGTSGTDTQYF. DNA of the CDR3: TGTGCCAGCAGCGTAGGGACTAGCGGCACAGATACGCAGTATTTT. V usage is TRBV9 and J usage is TRBJ2-3, with TRBD2 matching 9 bases. Unmatched junction bases numbered 0, after V lost 0 bases and J lost 1 base. CDR1 and CDR2 (germline): SGDLS, YYNGEE. This CDR3 comprises 15 residues.

By its share, this clone is large (0.1 to 1%). The genes are TRBV30 and TRBJ2-7; tentatively, D is TRBD1 or TRBD2 (5 bases each). CDR1 is GTSNPN and CDR2 is SVGIG in the germline V gene (reference sequence). Trimming pared 0 bases from V and 6 bases from J, leaving 9 bases between. This CDR3 is built from 12 residues. The CDR3 sequence: CAWSVSGSEQYV. The CDR3 DNA reads TGTGCCTGGAGTGTATCAGGGAGCGAGCAGTACGTC.

This clone has only a few counts. This sequence joins TRBV28 and TRBJ1-5; a possible D gene is TRBD1 (6 bases). V lost 6 bases to trimming and J lost 5 bases, with 14 bases between them. The CDR3 sequence is 14 residues long. Germline V gives CDR1 MDHEN, CDR2 SYDVKM. CDR3 amino acids: CASSLDRNDQPQHF. The CDR3 DNA reads TGTGCCAGCAGCCTAGACAGGAACGATCAGCCCCAGCATTTT.

This clone turned up a few times. The rearrangement uses TRBV25-1 and TRBJ2-5, with D perhaps matching TRBD1 or TRBD2 (6 bases each). Per the germline V gene, CDR1 is MGHDK and CDR2 is SYGVNS. V was pared by 6 bases and J by 2 bases, with 16 bases between. CDR3 size: 15 residues. Here the CDR3 reads CASSPGGLGQETQYF. The CDR3 region has the DNA TGTGCCAGCAGCCCCGGGGGCCTTGGACAAGAGACCCAGTACTTC.

By share, this clone ranks as medium-sized. J is TRBJ2-3 and V is TRBV19, with D unclear. Per the germline V gene, CDR1 is LNHDA and CDR2 is SQIVND (reference sequence). This CDR3 comprises 13 residues. V was pared by 4 bases and J by 2 bases, with 7 bases between. The CDR3, as DNA: TGTGCCAGTAGTAGGGATTACACAGATACGCAGTATTTT. Amino acid sequence: CASSRDYTDTQYF.

This rearrangement joins TRBV28 to TRBJ1-2; TRBD1 agrees at 7 bases. CDR3 size: 14 residues. J gave up 6 bases and V 3 bases, and 7 bases lay outside the gene matches. The germline V gene encodes CDR1 MDHEN and CDR2 SYDVKM. CDR3 bases: TGTGCCAGCAGTTTTGACGCAGGGGGGGATGGCTACACCTTC. It encodes CASSFDAGGDGYTF.

The count of this clone is one. V and J are TRBV19 and TRBJ1-1; a possible D gene is TRBD1 (6 bases). This CDR3 is 15 amino acids long. The V end was cut by 2 bases, the J end by 5 bases, with 15 bases between. The germline gives CDR1 LNHDA, CDR2 SQIVND (reference sequence). The CDR3: CASSIIGQGRTEAFF. Here the CDR3 DNA reads TGTGCCAGTAGTATAATTGGGCAGGGGAGAACTGAAGCTTTCTTT.

Only a few counts were recorded for this clone. J is TRBJ2-1 and V is TRBV19; 7 bases agree with TRBD2. Trimming took 7 bases from V and 4 from J; bases not matched to a gene: 4. CDR1 is LNHDA, CDR2 SQIVND, per germline (reference sequence). The CDR3 totals 13 residues. The CDR3 loop reads CASTERGYNEQFF. The CDR3 DNA follows: TGTGCCAGTACCGAGCGGGGTTACAATGAGCAGTTCTTC.